Below, one T cell receptor beta chain is given with its context. Its target is unknown. This sample was included in a study of T cell repertoires in cytomegalovirus infection. Findings of the study overall: What dominated the ex vivo response were HLA-C-restricted CMV-specific TCR beta clonotypes. Cumulated frequencies of public TCR beta families served to identify carriers of CMV plus the relevant HLA.

The CDR3 contains 13 residues. Trimming cost V 4 bases and J 8 bases, with 12 bases left between them. The germline V gene encodes CDR1 SNHLY and CDR2 FYNNEI. TCRdb called the reads again in MiXCR, with one record for every CDR3 protein. The data show around 350,000 distinct CDR3 sequences, around a sixth seen once. The receptor's source is a human donor in good health (CMV status not recorded). Some clones in this sample may be carry-over from other donors' samples. The V and J genes are TRBV2 and TRBJ2-1; D remains unclear. The sample taken for sequencing was PBMCs. The CDR3 sequence is CASSAEGMDEQFF. The CDR3 bases are TGTGCCAGCAGTGCCGAAGGTATGGATGAGCAGTTCTTC.